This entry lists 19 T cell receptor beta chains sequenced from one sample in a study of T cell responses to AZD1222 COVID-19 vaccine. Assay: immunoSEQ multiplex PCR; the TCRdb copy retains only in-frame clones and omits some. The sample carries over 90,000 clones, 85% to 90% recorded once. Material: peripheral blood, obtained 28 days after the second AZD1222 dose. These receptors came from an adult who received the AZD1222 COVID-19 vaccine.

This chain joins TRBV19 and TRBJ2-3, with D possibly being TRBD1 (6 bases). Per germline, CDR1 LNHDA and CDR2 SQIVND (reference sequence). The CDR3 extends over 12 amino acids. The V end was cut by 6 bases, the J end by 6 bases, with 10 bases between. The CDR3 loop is CASRGAADTQYF. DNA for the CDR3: TGTGCCAGTAGGGGGGCCGCCGATACGCAGTATTTT.

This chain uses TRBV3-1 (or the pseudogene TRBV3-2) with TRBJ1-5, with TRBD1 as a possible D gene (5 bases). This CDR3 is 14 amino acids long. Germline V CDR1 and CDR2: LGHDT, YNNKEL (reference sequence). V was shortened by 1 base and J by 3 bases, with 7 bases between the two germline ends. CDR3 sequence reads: CASSQAGINQPQHF. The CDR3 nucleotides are TGTGCCAGCAGCCAAGCAGGGATCAATCAGCCCCAGCATTTT.

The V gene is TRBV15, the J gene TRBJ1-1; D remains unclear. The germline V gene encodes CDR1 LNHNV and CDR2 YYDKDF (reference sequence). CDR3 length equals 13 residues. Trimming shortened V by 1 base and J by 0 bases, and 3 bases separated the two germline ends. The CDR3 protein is CATSRVLNTEAFF. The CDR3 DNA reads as TGTGCCACCAGCAGAGTCTTGAACACTGAAGCTTTCTTT.

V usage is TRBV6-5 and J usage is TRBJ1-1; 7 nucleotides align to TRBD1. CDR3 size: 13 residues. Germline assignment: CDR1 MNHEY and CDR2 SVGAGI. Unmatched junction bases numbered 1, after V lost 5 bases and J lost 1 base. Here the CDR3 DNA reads TGTGCCAGCAGTCGGACAGGGAACACTGAAGCTTTCTTT. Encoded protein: CASSRTGNTEAFF.

CDR3 region: CASSLNPNGGGNGYTF. The CDR3 nucleotides are TGTGCCAGCAGTTTAAACCCCAACGGTGGGGGTAATGGCTACACCTTC. The chain joins TRBV27 to TRBJ1-2, with D possibly TRBD1 on 5 matching bases. The germline V gene has CDR1 MNHEY and CDR2 SMNVEV (reference sequence). The CDR3 covers 16 residues. The V and J ends lost 2 bases and 6 bases respectively, with 19 bases between them.

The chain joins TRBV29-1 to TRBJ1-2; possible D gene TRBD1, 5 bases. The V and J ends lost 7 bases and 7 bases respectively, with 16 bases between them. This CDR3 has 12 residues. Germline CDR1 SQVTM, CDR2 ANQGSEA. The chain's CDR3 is CSAAGGFAGYTF. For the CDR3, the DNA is TGCAGCGCCGCGGGGGGTTTTGCTGGCTACACCTTC.

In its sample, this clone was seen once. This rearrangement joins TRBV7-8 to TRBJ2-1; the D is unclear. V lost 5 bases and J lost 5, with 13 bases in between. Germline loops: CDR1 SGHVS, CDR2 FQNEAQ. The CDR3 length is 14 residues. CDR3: CASSQYDLDNEQFF. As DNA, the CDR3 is TGTGCCAGCAGCCAATATGACCTAGACAATGAGCAGTTCTTC.

The CDR3 loop is CASSQEGSDTQYF. The DNA of the CDR3 is TGCGCCAGCAGCCAAGAGGGGTCGGATACGCAGTATTTT. The rearrangement uses TRBV4-1 and TRBJ2-3; D call uncertain. The V end was cut by 0 bases, the J end by 6 bases, with 7 bases between. CDR1 is MGHRA and CDR2 is YSYEKL in the germline V gene. This CDR3 spans 13 amino acids.

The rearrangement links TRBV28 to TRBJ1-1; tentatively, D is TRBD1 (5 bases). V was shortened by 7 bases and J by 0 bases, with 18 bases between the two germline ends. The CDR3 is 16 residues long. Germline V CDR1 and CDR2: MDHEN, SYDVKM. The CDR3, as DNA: TGTGCCAGCAAGCAGGGCTATTGGCGCCTGAACACTGAAGCTTTCTTT. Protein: CASKQGYWRLNTEAFF. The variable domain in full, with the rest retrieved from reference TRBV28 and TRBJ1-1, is DVKVTQSSRYLVKRTGEKVFLECVQDMDHENMFWYRQDPGLGLRLIYFSYDVKMKEKGDIPEGYSVSREKKERFSLILESASTNQTSMYLCASKQGYWRLNTEAFFGQGTRLTVV.

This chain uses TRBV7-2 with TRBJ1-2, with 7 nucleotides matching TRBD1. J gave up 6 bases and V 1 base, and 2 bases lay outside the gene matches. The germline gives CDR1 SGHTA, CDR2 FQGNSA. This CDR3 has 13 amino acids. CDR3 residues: CASSLGRGNGYTF. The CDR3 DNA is TGTGCCAGCAGCTTAGGCAGGGGGAATGGCTACACCTTC. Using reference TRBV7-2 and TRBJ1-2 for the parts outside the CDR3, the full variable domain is GAGVSQSPSNKVTEKGKDVELRCDPISGHTALYWYRQSLGQGLEFLIYFQGNSAPDKSGLPSDRFSAERTGGSVSTLTIQRTQQEDSAVYLCASSLGRGNGYTFGSGTRLTVV.

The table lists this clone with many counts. CDR3 protein: CATAGQGSNQPQHF. As DNA, the CDR3 is TGTGCCACCGCCGGACAGGGAAGCAATCAGCCCCAGCATTTT. V usage is TRBV24-1 and J usage is TRBJ1-5; TRBD1 aligns across 8 bases. The CDR3 spans 14 residues. Germline V CDR1 and CDR2: KGHDR, SFDVKD. J gave up 1 base and V 9 bases, and 4 bases lay outside the gene matches.

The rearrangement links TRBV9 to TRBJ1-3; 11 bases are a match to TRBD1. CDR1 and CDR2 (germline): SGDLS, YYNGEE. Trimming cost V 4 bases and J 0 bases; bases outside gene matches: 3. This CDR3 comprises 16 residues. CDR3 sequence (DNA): TGTGCCAGCAGCATCGGGACAGGGGGCTCTGGAAACACCATATATTTT. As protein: CASSIGTGGSGNTIYF.

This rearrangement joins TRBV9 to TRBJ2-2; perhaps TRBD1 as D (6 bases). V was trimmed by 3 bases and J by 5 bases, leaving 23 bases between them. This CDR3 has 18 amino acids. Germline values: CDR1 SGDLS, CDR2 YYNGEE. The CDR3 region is CASSDRQVLPWGTGELFF. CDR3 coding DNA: TGTGCCAGCAGCGACCGACAGGTGCTCCCTTGGGGGACCGGGGAGCTGTTTTTT.

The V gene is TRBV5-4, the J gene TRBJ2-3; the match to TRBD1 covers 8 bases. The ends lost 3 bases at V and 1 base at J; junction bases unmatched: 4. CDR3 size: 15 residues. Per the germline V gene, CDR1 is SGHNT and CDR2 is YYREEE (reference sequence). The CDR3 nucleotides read TGTGCCAGCAGCTACAGGGGGGCCGGCACAGATACGCAGTATTTT. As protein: CASSYRGAGTDTQYF.

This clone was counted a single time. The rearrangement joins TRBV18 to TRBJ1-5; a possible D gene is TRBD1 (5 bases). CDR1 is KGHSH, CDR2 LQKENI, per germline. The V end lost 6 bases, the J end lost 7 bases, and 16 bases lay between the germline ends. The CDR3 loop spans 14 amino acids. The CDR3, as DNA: TGTGCCAGCTCGCCGGGGCAGGGTATCCAGCCCCAGCATTTT. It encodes CASSPGQGIQPQHF.

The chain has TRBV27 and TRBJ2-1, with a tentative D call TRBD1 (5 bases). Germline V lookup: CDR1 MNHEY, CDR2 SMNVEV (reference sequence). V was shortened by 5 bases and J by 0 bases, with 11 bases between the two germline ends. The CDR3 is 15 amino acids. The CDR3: CASSLRALSYNEQFF. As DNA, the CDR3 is TGTGCCAGCAGTCTCAGGGCCCTCTCCTACAATGAGCAGTTCTTC.

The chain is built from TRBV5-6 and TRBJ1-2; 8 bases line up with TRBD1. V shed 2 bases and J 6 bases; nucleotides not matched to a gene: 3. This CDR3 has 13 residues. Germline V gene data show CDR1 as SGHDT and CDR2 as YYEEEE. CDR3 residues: CASSFGQGNGYTF. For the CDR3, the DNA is TGTGCCAGCAGCTTCGGACAGGGTAATGGCTACACCTTC. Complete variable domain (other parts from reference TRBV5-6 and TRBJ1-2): DAGVTQSPTHLIKTRGQQVTLRCSPKSGHDTVSWYQQALGQGPQFIFQYYEEEERQRGNFPDRFSGHQFPNYSSELNVNALLLGDSALYLCASSFGQGNGYTFGSGTRLTVV.

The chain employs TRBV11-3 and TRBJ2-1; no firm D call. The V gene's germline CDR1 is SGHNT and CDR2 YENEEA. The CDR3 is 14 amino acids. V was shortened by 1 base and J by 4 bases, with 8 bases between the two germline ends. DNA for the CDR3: TGTGCCAGCAGCTTAGTATTCGGGTACAATGAGCAGTTCTTC. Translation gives CASSLVFGYNEQFF.

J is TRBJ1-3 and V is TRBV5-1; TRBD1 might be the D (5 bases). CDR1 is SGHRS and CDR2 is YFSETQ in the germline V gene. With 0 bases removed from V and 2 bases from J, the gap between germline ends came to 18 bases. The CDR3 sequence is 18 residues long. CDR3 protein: CASSLGGHSTAAGNTIYF. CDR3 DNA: TGCGCCAGCAGCTTGGGGGGCCACTCAACGGCAGCTGGAAACACCATATATTTT.